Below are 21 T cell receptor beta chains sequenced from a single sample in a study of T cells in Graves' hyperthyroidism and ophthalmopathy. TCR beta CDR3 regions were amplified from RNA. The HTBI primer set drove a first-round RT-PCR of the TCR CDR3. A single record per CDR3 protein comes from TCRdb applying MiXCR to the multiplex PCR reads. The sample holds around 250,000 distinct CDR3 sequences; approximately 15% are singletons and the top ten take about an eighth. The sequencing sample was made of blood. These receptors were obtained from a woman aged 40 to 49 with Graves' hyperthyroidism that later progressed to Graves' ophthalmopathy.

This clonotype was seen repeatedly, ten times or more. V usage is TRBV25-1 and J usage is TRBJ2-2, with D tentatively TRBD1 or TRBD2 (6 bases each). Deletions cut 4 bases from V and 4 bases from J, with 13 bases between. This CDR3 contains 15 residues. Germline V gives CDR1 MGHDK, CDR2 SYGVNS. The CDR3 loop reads CASSGRGVRTGELFF. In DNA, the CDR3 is TGTGCCAGCAGTGGAAGGGGGGTGCGCACCGGGGAGCTGTTTTTT.

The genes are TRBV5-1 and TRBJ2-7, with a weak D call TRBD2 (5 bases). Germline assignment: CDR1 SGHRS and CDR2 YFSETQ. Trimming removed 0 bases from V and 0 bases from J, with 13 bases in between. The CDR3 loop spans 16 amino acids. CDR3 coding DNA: TGCGCCAGCAGCTTGGTCAGCGGCCCCTACTCCTACGAGCAGTACTTC. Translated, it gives CASSLVSGPYSYEQYF.

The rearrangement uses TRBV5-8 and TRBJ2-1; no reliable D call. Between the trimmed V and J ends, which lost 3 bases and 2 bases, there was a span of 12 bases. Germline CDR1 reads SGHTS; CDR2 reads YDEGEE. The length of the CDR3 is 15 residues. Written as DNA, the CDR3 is TGTGCCAGCAGCTCCGGGCTCGCGCCCTACAATGAGCAGTTCTTC. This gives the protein CASSSGLAPYNEQFF.

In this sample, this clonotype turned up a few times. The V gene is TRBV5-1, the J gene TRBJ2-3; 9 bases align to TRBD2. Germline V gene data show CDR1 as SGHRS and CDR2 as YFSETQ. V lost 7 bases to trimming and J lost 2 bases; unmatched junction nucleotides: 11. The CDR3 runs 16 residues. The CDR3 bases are TGCGCCAGCTCCCGTGGGACTAGCAGATACACAGATACGCAGTATTTT. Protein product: CASSRGTSRYTDTQYF.

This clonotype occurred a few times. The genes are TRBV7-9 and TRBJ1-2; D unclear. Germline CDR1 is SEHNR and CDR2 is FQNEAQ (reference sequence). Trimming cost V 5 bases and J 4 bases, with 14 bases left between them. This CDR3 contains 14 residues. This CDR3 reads CASSVPRDRYGYTF. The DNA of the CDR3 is TGTGCCAGCAGCGTGCCCCGGGATCGCTATGGCTACACCTTC.

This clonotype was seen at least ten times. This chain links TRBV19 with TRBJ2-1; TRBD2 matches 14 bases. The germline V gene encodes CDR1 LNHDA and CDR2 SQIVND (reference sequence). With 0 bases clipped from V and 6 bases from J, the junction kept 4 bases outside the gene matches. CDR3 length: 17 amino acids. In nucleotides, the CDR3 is TGTGCCAGTAGTATAGACGCGGGACTAGCGGGAGCCAATGAGCAGTTCTTC. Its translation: CASSIDAGLAGANEQFF.

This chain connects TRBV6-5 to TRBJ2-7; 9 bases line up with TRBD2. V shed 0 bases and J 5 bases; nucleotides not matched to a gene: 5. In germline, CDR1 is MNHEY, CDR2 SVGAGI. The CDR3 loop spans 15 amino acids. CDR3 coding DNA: TGTGCCAGCAGTTACTCAGGAGCGGGGGGAGACGAGCAGTACTTC. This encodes CASSYSGAGGDEQYF.

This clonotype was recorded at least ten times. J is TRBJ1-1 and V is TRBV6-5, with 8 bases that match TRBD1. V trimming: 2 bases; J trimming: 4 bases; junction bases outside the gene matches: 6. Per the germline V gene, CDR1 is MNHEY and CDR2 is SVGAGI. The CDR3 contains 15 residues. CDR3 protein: CASSYATGGGTEAFF. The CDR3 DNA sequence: TGTGCCAGCAGTTACGCTACAGGGGGTGGCACTGAAGCTTTCTTT.

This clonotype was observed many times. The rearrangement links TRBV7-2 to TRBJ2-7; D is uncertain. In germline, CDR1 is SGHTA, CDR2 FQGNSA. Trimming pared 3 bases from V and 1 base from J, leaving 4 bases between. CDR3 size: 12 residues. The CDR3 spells CASSFLSYEQYF. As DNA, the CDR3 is TGTGCCAGCAGCTTCCTATCCTACGAGCAGTACTTC.

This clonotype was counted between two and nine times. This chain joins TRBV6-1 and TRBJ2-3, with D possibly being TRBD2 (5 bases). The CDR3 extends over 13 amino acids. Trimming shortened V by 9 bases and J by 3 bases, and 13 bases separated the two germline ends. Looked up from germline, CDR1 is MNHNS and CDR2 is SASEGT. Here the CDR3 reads CASNPGETDTQYF. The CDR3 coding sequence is TGTGCCAGTAACCCTGGGGAGACAGATACGCAGTATTTT.

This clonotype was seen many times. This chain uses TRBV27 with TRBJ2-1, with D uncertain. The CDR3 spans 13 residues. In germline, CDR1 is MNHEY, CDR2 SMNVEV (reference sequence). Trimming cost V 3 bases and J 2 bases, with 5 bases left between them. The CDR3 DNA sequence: TGTGCCAGCAGTTTGAATCCCTACAATGAGCAGTTCTTC. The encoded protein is CASSLNPYNEQFF.

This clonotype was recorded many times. CDR3 sequence reads: CASSHRTSGYNEQFF. The CDR3, as DNA: TGCGCCAGCAGCCATAGGACTAGCGGGTACAATGAGCAGTTCTTC. The chain carries TRBV5-1 and TRBJ2-1; 11 bases fit TRBD2. The CDR3 totals 15 residues. CDR1 is SGHRS, CDR2 YFSETQ, per germline. With V trimmed by 4 bases and J by 4 bases, 4 bases remained unmatched. Combining the CDR3 with reference TRBV5-1 and TRBJ2-1 gives the whole variable domain KAGVTQTPRYLIKTRGQQVTLSCSPISGHRSVSWYQQTPGQGLQFLFEYFSETQRNKGNFPGRFSGRQFSNSRSEMNVSTLELGDSALYLCASSHRTSGYNEQFFGPGTRLTVL.

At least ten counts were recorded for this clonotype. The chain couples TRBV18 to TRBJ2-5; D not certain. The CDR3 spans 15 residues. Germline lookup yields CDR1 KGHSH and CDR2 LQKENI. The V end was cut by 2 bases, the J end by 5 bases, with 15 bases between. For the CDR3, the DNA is TGTGCCAGCTCACCAAATGAGCATTTTTGGGAGACCCAGTACTTC. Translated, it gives CASSPNEHFWETQYF.

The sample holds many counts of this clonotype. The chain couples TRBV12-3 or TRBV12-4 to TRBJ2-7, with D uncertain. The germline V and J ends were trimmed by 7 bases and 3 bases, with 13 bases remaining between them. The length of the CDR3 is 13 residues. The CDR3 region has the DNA TGTGCCAGCAACTACCGCCGAGGCTACGAGCAGTACTTC. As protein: CASNYRRGYEQYF.

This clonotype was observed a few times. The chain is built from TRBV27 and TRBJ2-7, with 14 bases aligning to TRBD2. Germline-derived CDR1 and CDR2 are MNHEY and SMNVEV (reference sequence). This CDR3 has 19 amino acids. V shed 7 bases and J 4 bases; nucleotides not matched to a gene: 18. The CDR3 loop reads CASKASGTSGRSVWYEQYF. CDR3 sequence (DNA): TGTGCCAGCAAAGCATCCGGGACTAGCGGGAGATCTGTGTGGTACGAGCAGTACTTC.

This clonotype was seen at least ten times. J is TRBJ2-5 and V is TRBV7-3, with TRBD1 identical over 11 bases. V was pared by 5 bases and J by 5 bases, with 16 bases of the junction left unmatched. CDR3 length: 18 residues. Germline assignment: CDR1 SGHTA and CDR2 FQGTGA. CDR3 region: CASSLQPGGTGGRETQYF. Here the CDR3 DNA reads TGTGCCAGCAGCCTCCAACCCGGGGGGACAGGGGGGCGTGAGACCCAGTACTTC.

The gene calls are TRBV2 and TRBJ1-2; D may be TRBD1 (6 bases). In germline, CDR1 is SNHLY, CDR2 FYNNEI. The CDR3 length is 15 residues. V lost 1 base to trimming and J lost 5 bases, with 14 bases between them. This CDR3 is CASSEGVAGEYGYTF. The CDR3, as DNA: TGTGCCAGCAGTGAAGGGGTGGCAGGGGAGTATGGCTACACCTTC.

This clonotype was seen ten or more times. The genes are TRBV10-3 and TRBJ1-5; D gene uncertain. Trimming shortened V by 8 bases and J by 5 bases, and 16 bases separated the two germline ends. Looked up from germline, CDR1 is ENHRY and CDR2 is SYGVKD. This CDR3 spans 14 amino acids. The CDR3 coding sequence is TGTGCCATCTCCGATCCCGGTGGAGATCAGCCCCAGCATTTT. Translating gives CAISDPGGDQPQHF.

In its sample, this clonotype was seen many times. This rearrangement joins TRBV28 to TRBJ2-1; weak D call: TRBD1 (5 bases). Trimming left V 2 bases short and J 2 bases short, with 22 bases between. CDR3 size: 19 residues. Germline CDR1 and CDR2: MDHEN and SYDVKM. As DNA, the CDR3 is TGTGCCAGCAGTTTACAATGGGGCTTCAGGGTCCGAACCTACAATGAGCAGTTCTTC. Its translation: CASSLQWGFRVRTYNEQFF.

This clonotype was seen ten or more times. CDR3 sequence: CASSSLDSEQFF. The CDR3 DNA reads as TGTGCCAGCAGTTCACTTGACAGTGAGCAGTTCTTC. The genes are TRBV27 and TRBJ2-1, with a weak D call TRBD1 (5 bases). The ends were cut back, 4 bases at V and 9 bases at J, with 10 bases in the middle. CDR1 MNHEY and CDR2 SMNVEV come from the germline V gene (reference sequence). The CDR3 runs 12 residues.

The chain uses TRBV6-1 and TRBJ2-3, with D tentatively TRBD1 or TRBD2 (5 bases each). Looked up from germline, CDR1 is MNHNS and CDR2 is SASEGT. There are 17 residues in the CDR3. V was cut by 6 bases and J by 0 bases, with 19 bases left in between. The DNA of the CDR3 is TGTGCCAGCAGAAAGCGCCACGGGGCTTCTAGCACAGATACGCAGTATTTT. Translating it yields CASRKRHGASSTDTQYF.